The 7 T cell receptor beta chains reported below all come from one sample, sequenced in a study of blood T cell repertoires in COVID-19. The table came from immunoSEQ multiplex PCR; TCRdb's copy has only in-frame clones and leaves some out. Found here are around 500,000 clones, 80% to 90% of them singletons; the top ten hold 7% to 10%. Specimen: PBMCs or T cells enriched from blood (not recorded which). These receptors all come from an older woman who had recovered from COVID-19.

A few counts support this clone. The chain joins TRBV7-9 to TRBJ2-7, with 10 bases fitting TRBD1. The CDR3 spans 13 residues. V was clipped by 8 bases and J by 4 bases; unmatched bases: 5. Germline CDR1 is SEHNR and CDR2 is FQNEAQ (reference sequence). In nucleotides, the CDR3 is TGTGCCAGCGAGCCGGGACAGGGGTACGAGCAGTACTTC. Its translation is CASEPGQGYEQYF.

The J gene is TRBJ2-1, the V gene TRBV6-5; D might be TRBD1 (7 bases). V was pared by 7 bases and J by 8 bases, with 21 bases between. Germline V lookup: CDR1 MNHEY, CDR2 SVGAGI. The CDR3 length is 15 residues. The CDR3 nucleotides read TGTGCCAGCACCGCAGGGACAGCGGGTGGCCATGAGCAGTTCTTC. Amino acids: CASTAGTAGGHEQFF.

J is TRBJ1-3 and V is TRBV12-5; D uncertain. The CDR3 loop spans 14 amino acids. V was trimmed by 8 bases and J by 0 bases, leaving 11 bases between them. CDR1 and CDR2 (germline): LGHNT, FRNRAP. The CDR3 here is CASSFLTSGNTIYF. Here the CDR3 DNA reads TGTGCTAGTTCCTTTCTAACCTCTGGAAACACCATATATTTT.

Written as DNA, the CDR3 is TGTGCCAGCAGAGACTCCAGCTCCTACAATGAGCAGTTCTTC. It codes for CASRDSSSYNEQFF. The chain has TRBV5-4 and TRBJ2-1; no clear D gene. The V end lost 5 bases, the J end lost 0 bases, and 9 bases lay between the germline ends. The CDR3 runs 14 residues. Germline-derived CDR1 and CDR2 are SGHNT and YYREEE (reference sequence).

The chain has TRBV21-1 and TRBJ1-2; whether TRBD1, the table's D call, matches the DNA was not checked. TRBV21-1 is a listed pseudogene. There are 13 residues in the CDR3. CDR3 region: CASHRDRAYGYTF. The CDR3 DNA is TGTGCCAGCCACCGGGACAGGGCCTATGGCTACACCTTC.

This clone was observed a single time. V and J are TRBV2 and TRBJ1-4; 8 nucleotides align to TRBD1. J was trimmed by 4 bases and V by 10 bases; bases with no gene match: 8. The CDR3 is 14 residues long. Per the germline V gene, CDR1 is SNHLY and CDR2 is FYNNEI. The CDR3 is CATRRQGINEKLFF. In DNA, the CDR3 is TGTGCCACCCGTAGACAGGGGATTAATGAAAAACTGTTTTTT.

V and J are TRBV7-9 and TRBJ1-4, with TRBD1 as a possible D gene (5 bases). CDR1 and CDR2 from the germline V gene are SEHNR and FQNEAQ (reference sequence). Trimming shortened V by 10 bases and J by 5 bases, and 14 bases separated the two germline ends. The CDR3 totals 13 residues. CDR3 amino acids: CATRQPLNEKLFF. CDR3 sequence (DNA): TGTGCCACCCGACAGCCCTTGAATGAAAAACTGTTTTTT.